The entry below describes one TCR beta chain. Its antigen is unknown. These data are taken from a study of a mutant IDH1 vaccine in newly diagnosed glioma. Described time point: week 35, safety follow-up. Each dose of the vaccine consisted of 300 ug of mutant IDH1 20-mer peptide, with topical imiquimod. V was clipped by 1 base and J by 4 bases; unmatched bases: 9. This CDR3 has 16 amino acids. Germline V gene data show CDR1 as SGHDT and CDR2 as YYEEEE. The data were produced by immunoSEQ multiplex PCR, yet TCRdb's version contains in-frame clones alone and is incomplete. There are tens of thousands of clones in the sample; around 94% occur only once, and about 2.4% lies in the top ten.

The sequence was collected from a man in his fifties or sixties with glioma. The chain uses TRBV5-6 and TRBJ1-2; 8 bases match TRBD1. The source material was PBMCs, sampled from a glioma patient whose treatment included an IDH1 peptide vaccine. In nucleotides, the CDR3 is TGTGCCAGCAGCTTGTGGGGGACAGGAGATTCCTATGGCTACACCTTC. Protein product: CASSLWGTGDSYGYTF. The variable domain in full, with the rest retrieved from reference TRBV5-6 and TRBJ1-2, is DAGVTQSPTHLIKTRGQQVTLRCSPKSGHDTVSWYQQALGQGPQFIFQYYEEEERQRGNFPDRFSGHQFPNYSSELNVNALLLGDSALYLCASSLWGTGDSYGYTFGSGTRLTVV.